The rows below give T cell receptor beta chains drawn from one sample of a study of cytomegalovirus exposure and HLA in healthy donors. Assay: immunoSEQ multiplex PCR; the TCRdb copy retains only in-frame clones and omits some. Among under 200,000 clones listed, roughly 78% were seen once. The sequenced sample consisted of PBMCs. These receptors all come from a woman in her 40s in good health and CMV-seronegative. CDR3s include the opening cysteine and the closing phenylalanine or tryptophan. The D gene is left open where the match is weak. Size is stated for part of the rows, as once, few or many counts, or as a class when the clone is expanded.

D | J | size | V | DNA | CDR3
TRBD2 | TRBJ2-7 | NA | TRBV9 | TGTGCCAGCAGCATCAGAGATAGCGGGCATTACTACGAGCAGTACTTC | CASSIRDSGHYYEQYF
NA | TRBJ2-3 | NA | TRBV10-3 | TGTGCCATCAGCCTGGGGGGTAGCTACGATACGCAGTATTTT | CAISLGGSYDTQYF
NA | TRBJ1-5 | NA | TRBV27 | TGTGCCAGCAGCACCAGCGGTCAGCCCCAGCATTTT | CASSTSGQPQHF
TRBD1 | TRBJ2-7 | few | TRBV2 | TGTGCCAGCAGGGCCTGGACAGGAGCCTACGAGCAGTACTTC | CASRAWTGAYEQYF
NA | TRBJ1-2 | NA | TRBV19 | TGTGCCAGTAGTCAGTCGAGAGGGAATGGCTACACCTTC | CASSQSRGNGYTF
NA | TRBJ1-1 | NA | TRBV30 | TGTGCCTGGAGTGTGTGGGGCTCAGGGCGCACTGAAGCTTTCTTT | CAWSVWGSGRTEAFF
TRBD1 | TRBJ1-2 | NA | TRBV30 | TGTGCCTGGAGTACCCCGGGACAGTTATATCCTAACTATGGCTACACCTTC | CAWSTPGQLYPNYGYTF
TRBD2 | TRBJ2-5 | NA | TRBV28 | TGTGCCAGCACCCGTGACAGTCCCGGGAGGGGGACCCAGTACTTC | CASTRDSPGRGTQYF
TRBD1 | TRBJ1-2 | NA | TRBV5-1 | TGCGCCAGCAGCCCCCTGGCAGGGGGCAATGGCTACACCTTC | CASSPLAGGNGYTF
TRBD1 | TRBJ1-5 | NA | TRBV19 | TGTGCCAGTAGGGTATCCGGGACAGCTACCTATCAGCCCCAGCATTTT | CASRVSGTATYQPQHF
TRBD1 | TRBJ1-1 | few | TRBV19 | TGTGCCAGTAGTATTCAGGGGGGCACTGAAGCTTTCTTT | CASSIQGGTEAFF
NA | TRBJ1-1 | NA | TRBV27 | TGTGCCAGCAAACGGGGGAACACTGAAGCTTTCTTT | CASKRGNTEAFF
TRBD1 | TRBJ1-2 | NA | TRBV19 | TGTGCATGCGGACAGGGCGCAGCTAACTATGGCTACACCTTC | CACGQGAANYGYTF
TRBD1 | TRBJ1-4 | NA | TRBV27 | TGTGCCAGCAGTTTAAGGCAGGGGGGCGAAAAACTGTTTTTT | CASSLRQGGEKLFF
NA | TRBJ1-2 | NA | TRBV11-2 | TGTGCCAGCAGCTTAGATCGGTCCGATGGCTACACCTTC | CASSLDRSDGYTF
TRBD2 | TRBJ2-1 | NA | TRBV11-3 | TGTGCCACTGAAGCGGGGGGGCCGGGATACAATGAGCAGTTCTTC | CATEAGGPGYNEQFF
NA | TRBJ1-4 | NA | TRBV25-1 | TGTGCCAGCAGTAAGCCTACTAATGAAAAACTGTTTTTT | CASSKPTNEKLFF
TRBD1 | TRBJ1-2 | NA | TRBV9 | TGTGCCAGCAGCGGACGGACAGGTGAATACTATGGCTACACCTTC | CASSGRTGEYYGYTF
NA | TRBJ2-3 | NA | TRBV5-4 | TGTGCCAGCAGCTTGGCGGGGACAGATACGCAGTATTTT | CASSLAGTDTQYF
TRBD1 | TRBJ1-2 | NA | TRBV6-1 | TGTGCCAGCAGTCCCCAGGGGGCGCGAGGCTACACCTTC | CASSPQGARGYTF
TRBD2 | TRBJ2-7 | NA | TRBV19 | TGTGCCAGTAGTACCAGCGGGAGTGCCTACGAGCAGTACTTC | CASSTSGSAYEQYF
NA | TRBJ2-5 | NA | TRBV14 | TGTGCCAGCAGCGCTCGGGTCTCGTCAGGGGAGACCCAGTACTTC | CASSARVSSGETQYF
NA | TRBJ2-5 | NA | TRBV7-6 | TGTGCCAGCAGTTTAACCACAGGGCGAATGGGGGAGACCCAGTACTTC | CASSLTTGRMGETQYF
NA | TRBJ1-5 | many | TRBV6-6 | TGTGCCAGCAGTTACCAGGCCACCCAGCATTTT | CASSYQATQHF
NA | TRBJ2-7 | NA | TRBV23-1 | TGCGCCAGCAGTCGGGCTTCCCCCTACGAGCAGTACTTC | CASSRASPYEQYF
TRBD1 | TRBJ1-4 | NA | TRBV28 | TGTGCCAGCAGTTTAGGAACAGGGGGGCATGAAAAACTGTTTTTT | CASSLGTGGHEKLFF
NA | TRBJ2-2 | NA | TRBV5-4 | TGTGCCAGCAGCTTGAGTACGGGGTCCGGCGGGGAGCTGTTTTTT | CASSLSTGSGGELFF
NA | TRBJ2-1 | NA | TRBV5-4 | TGTGCCAGCAGCTTGGGGGGGAGCCTGGGGGGTGAGCAGTTCTTC | CASSLGGSLGGEQFF
NA | TRBJ2-1 | NA | TRBV19 | TGTGCCAGTAGTCCCCAGCCAGCGGACAATGAGCAGTTCTTC | CASSPQPADNEQFF
TRBD2 | TRBJ2-7 | NA | TRBV4-1 | TGCGCCAGCAGCCAAGGGGTGGGAGGGTCCTACGAGCAGTACTTC | CASSQGVGGSYEQYF
NA | TRBJ1-3 | few | TRBV29-1 | TGCAGCGTTGAACAGGGGCCGTCGATTGGAAACACCATATATTTT | CSVEQGPSIGNTIYF
TRBD2 | TRBJ2-1 | NA | TRBV5-4 | TGTGCCAGCAGCCCGCCCCCGGGACTAGCGGGTTTTGAGCAGTTCTTC | CASSPPPGLAGFEQFF
TRBD2 | TRBJ2-1 | NA | TRBV5-1 | TGCGCCAGCAGCTTTGCTAGCGGGAGTCTAGGCAATGAGCAGTTCTTC | CASSFASGSLGNEQFF
TRBD2 | TRBJ2-5 | NA | TRBV7-9 | TGTGCCAGCAGCGCGGAACGACTAGCGGGAGGTAGAGAGACCCAGTACTTC | CASSAERLAGGRETQYF
NA | TRBJ1-4 | NA | TRBV10-1 | TGCGCCAGCAGTGAAACGGGTTCTGAAAAACTGTTTTTT | CASSETGSEKLFF
NA | TRBJ2-1 | NA | TRBV7-6 | TGTGCCAGCAGCTTACCGGGAGTAGGAAATGAGCAGTTCTTC | CASSLPGVGNEQFF
TRBD1 | TRBJ2-1 | NA | TRBV7-6 | TGTGCCAGCAGCCCTCACCCAGAAACAGGGGGCGAATTCTTC | CASSPHPETGGEFF
NA | TRBJ2-7 | NA | TRBV7-7 | TGTGCTAGCAGCGAAAGCCCATCCTACGAGCAGTACTTC | CASSESPSYEQYF
NA | TRBJ2-5 | NA | TRBV5-1 | TGCGCCAGCAAGGGGTCCAACCAAGAGACCCAGTACTTC | CASKGSNQETQYF
NA | TRBJ1-1 | NA | TRBV5-4 | TGTGCCAGCAGCACCCGGAGCACTGAAGCTTTCTTT | CASSTRSTEAFF
NA | TRBJ2-7 | NA | TRBV10-3 | TGTGCCATCAGCCGACAGGTCTACGAGCAGTACTTC | CAISRQVYEQYF
NA | TRBJ2-5 | NA | TRBV5-5 | TGTGCCAGCAGCCCTGGGCTCAGCCAAGAGACCCAGTACTTC | CASSPGLSQETQYF